Described below is a single TCR beta chain sequence and its context. This CDR3 comprises 15 residues. The V gene end was trimmed by 2 bases and the J gene end by 4 bases; junction bases not matched to a gene: 5. Per germline, CDR1 SGHRS and CDR2 YFSETQ. These data come from a study of blood T cells in healthy people across ages. Study at large: About one barcoded TCR beta cDNA was captured per two T cells.

A second PCR of roughly 7 to 11 cycles used a sample-barcoded 5' primer and a J-beta primer mix. TCRdb re-analysed the 5' RACE reads in MiXCR, keeping a single row per CDR3 protein. The sample has 780,000 or so distinct CDR3 sequences; 53% are singletons. The chain uses TRBV5-1 and TRBJ2-1; 8 bases agree with TRBD1. The specimen was blood. The source of this sequence is a man older than 75 in good health. CDR3 coding DNA: TGCGCCAGCAGCTTCGGGACAGGCAGGTACAATGAGCAGTTCTTC. Its translation is CASSFGTGRYNEQFF. Drawing the rest from reference TRBV5-1 and TRBJ2-1, the complete variable domain is KAGVTQTPRYLIKTRGQQVTLSCSPISGHRSVSWYQQTPGQGLQFLFEYFSETQRNKGNFPGRFSGRQFSNSRSEMNVSTLELGDSALYLCASSFGTGRYNEQFFGPGTRLTVL.